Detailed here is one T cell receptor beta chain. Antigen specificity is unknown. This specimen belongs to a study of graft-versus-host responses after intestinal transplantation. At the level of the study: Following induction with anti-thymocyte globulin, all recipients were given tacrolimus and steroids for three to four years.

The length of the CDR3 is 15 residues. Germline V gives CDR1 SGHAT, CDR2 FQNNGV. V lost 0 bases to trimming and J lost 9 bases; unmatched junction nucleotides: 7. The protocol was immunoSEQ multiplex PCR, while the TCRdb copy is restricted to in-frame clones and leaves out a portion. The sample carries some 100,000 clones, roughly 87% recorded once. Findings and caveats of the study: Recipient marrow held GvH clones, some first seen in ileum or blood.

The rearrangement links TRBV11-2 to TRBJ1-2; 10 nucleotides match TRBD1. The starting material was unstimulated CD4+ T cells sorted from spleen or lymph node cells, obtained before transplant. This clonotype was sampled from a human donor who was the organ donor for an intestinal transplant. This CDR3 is CASSLDPGQGLSYTF. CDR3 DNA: TGTGCCAGCAGCTTAGATCCGGGACAGGGGTTAAGCTACACCTTC.